The 22 T cell receptor beta chains reported below all come from one sample, sequenced in a study of cytomegalovirus exposure and HLA in healthy donors (dated by TCRdb to 2017 to 2019). Libraries were built with the immunoSEQ multiplex PCR assay. For the multiplex PCR, a mixture combining 60 forward primers for TCR Vbeta segments and 13 reverse primers for TCR Jbeta segments was used. TCRdb re-hosts the immuneACCESS table, in-frame sequences only. Its copies lack some clones; in the studies checked, an unresolved V gene accounts for under half of them, and the cause for the rest is not known. This sample gives approximately 140,000 clones in total; about four fifths of them show up just once. The leading ten clones occupy 6.2% of the sample. The sequencing sample was made of PBMCs. Receptors originate from a woman in her 40s in good health and CMV-seropositive.

This chain uses TRBV10-3 with TRBJ1-1; possibly TRBD1 for D (6 bases). The CDR3 covers 13 residues. V dropped 10 bases and J dropped 5 bases, with 17 bases sitting between them. CDR1 is ENHRY and CDR2 is SYGVKD in the germline V gene. CDR3 residues: CATLLQGSTEAFF. In nucleotides, the CDR3 is TGTGCCACCCTCCTACAGGGCTCGACTGAAGCTTTCTTT.

V is TRBV2 and J is TRBJ1-3; 7 bases are shared with TRBD1. The V segment lost 6 bases and the J segment 2 bases; nucleotides outside the gene matches: 13. Germline V CDR1 and CDR2: SNHLY, FYNNEI. The CDR3 is made up of 17 amino acids. The CDR3 loop reads CASRRAEGALAGNTIYF. The CDR3 region has the DNA TGTGCCAGCAGGAGGGCAGAGGGGGCTCTGGCTGGAAACACCATATATTTT. The complete variable domain, with remaining parts taken from reference TRBV2 and TRBJ1-3, reads EPEVTQTPSHQVTQMGQEVILRCVPISNHLYFYWYRQILGQKVEFLVSFYNNEISEKSEIFDDQFSVERPDGSNFTLKIRSTKLEDSAMYFCASRRAEGALAGNTIYFGEGSWLTVV.

This sequence joins TRBV6-6 and TRBJ1-4, with D uncertain. Germline values: CDR1 MNHNY, CDR2 SVGAGI (reference sequence). CDR3 length: 15 residues. V was clipped by 2 bases and J by 6 bases, with 13 bases between them. The CDR3 nucleotides are TGTGCCAGCAGTTACCTCGCGTCGGGAGATGAAAAACTGTTTTTT. Translating gives CASSYLASGDEKLFF.

This clone was detected once. The gene calls are TRBV9 and TRBJ1-1; tentative D call: TRBD1 (5 bases). The germline CDR1 and CDR2 sequences are SGDLS and YYNGEE. This CDR3 has 18 residues. The V gene lost 0 bases and the J gene lost 3 bases, with 21 bases spanning the gap. The CDR3 is CASSVATSEAGTDTEAFF. The CDR3 region has the DNA TGTGCCAGCAGCGTAGCTACAAGCGAGGCGGGGACGGACACTGAAGCTTTCTTT.

The chain links TRBV10-3 to TRBJ2-5; 9 nucleotides line up with TRBD2. Germline loops: CDR1 ENHRY, CDR2 SYGVKD. With 5 bases clipped from V and 2 bases from J, the junction kept 3 bases outside the gene matches. There are 14 residues in the CDR3. The CDR3 coding sequence is TGTGCCATCAGTCCTAGCGGGAAGCAAGAGACCCAGTACTTC. It yields the protein CAISPSGKQETQYF.

The CDR3 here is CASSPTGWIGYTF. CDR3 nucleotides: TGTGCCAGCAGTCCCACAGGGTGGATTGGCTACACCTTC. The gene calls are TRBV27 and TRBJ1-2; possibly TRBD1 for D (6 bases). The CDR3 runs 13 residues. The germline CDR1 and CDR2 sequences are MNHEY and SMNVEV (reference sequence). V dropped 5 bases and J dropped 7 bases, with 14 bases sitting between them.

The rearrangement joins TRBV7-8 to TRBJ2-2; D ambiguous. V lost 7 bases to trimming and J lost 1 base, with 28 bases between them. The CDR3 covers 20 residues. The V gene's germline CDR1 is SGHVS and CDR2 FQNEAQ. The CDR3 region is CASNVVGSSTEYWNTGELFF. The CDR3 nucleotides read TGTGCCAGCAATGTTGTTGGATCCTCTACAGAGTATTGGAACACCGGGGAGCTGTTTTTT.

The chain links TRBV15 to TRBJ1-5; possibly TRBD1 for D (5 bases). Germline V gene lookup returns CDR1 LNHNV and CDR2 YYDKDF (reference sequence). The CDR3 totals 15 residues. The V end lost 3 bases, the J end lost 2 bases, and 11 bases lay between the germline ends. The CDR3 bases are TGTGCCACCAGCAGCAGGGAAGTGGGCAATCAGCCCCAGCATTTT. It is translated as CATSSREVGNQPQHF.

V is TRBV28 and J is TRBJ2-1, with D maybe TRBD2 (5 bases). Germline V gene lookup returns CDR1 MDHEN and CDR2 SYDVKM. The CDR3 contains 17 residues. V was shortened by 6 bases and J by 0 bases, with 18 bases between the two germline ends. This CDR3 is CASSSPRASGSYNEQFF. The DNA of the CDR3 is TGTGCCAGCAGCTCCCCCCGCGCCAGCGGCTCCTACAATGAGCAGTTCTTC.

CDR3 loop: CASSPTGEDSPLHF. DNA for the CDR3: TGTGCCAGCTCACCTACAGGGGAGGATTCACCCCTCCACTTT. The rearrangement uses TRBV18 and TRBJ1-6; 7 nucleotides align to TRBD1. The ends lost 3 bases at V and 8 bases at J; junction bases unmatched: 4. Germline V lookup: CDR1 KGHSH, CDR2 LQKENI. The CDR3 loop spans 14 amino acids.

V is TRBV30 and J is TRBJ2-7; D is perhaps TRBD2 (9 bases). The germline V and J ends were trimmed by 0 bases and 3 bases, with 27 bases remaining between them. Germline V gene lookup returns CDR1 GTSNPN and CDR2 SVGIG (reference sequence). The CDR3 is made up of 19 amino acids. CDR3 DNA: TGTGCCTGGAGTGTTAGCACAGGGGGAGAAAGGACTAGCGACTACGAGCAGTACTTC. The encoded protein is CAWSVSTGGERTSDYEQYF. The complete variable domain, with remaining parts taken from reference TRBV30 and TRBJ2-7, reads SQTIHQWPATLVQPVGSPLSLECTVEGTSNPNLYWYRQAAGRGLQLLFYSVGIGQISSEVPQNLSASRPQDRQFILSSKKLLLSDSGFYLCAWSVSTGGERTSDYEQYFGPGTRLTVT.

The chain employs TRBV28 and TRBJ1-2, with D perhaps TRBD1 (6 bases). Germline CDR1 and CDR2: MDHEN and SYDVKM. The germline V and J ends were trimmed by 6 bases and 4 bases, with 15 bases remaining between them. CDR3 length equals 14 residues. The DNA for the CDR3 is TGTGCCAGCAGGCGGAGCGGGGGCGGCTATGGCTACACCTTC. Translating it yields CASRRSGGGYGYTF.

Here the CDR3 DNA reads TGTGCCAGCAGCTTAGTAGTAGAGACGCAGTATTTT. As protein: CASSLVVETQYF. The chain recombines TRBV7-9 with TRBJ2-3; D is uncertain. The CDR3 covers 12 residues. V was shortened by 1 base and J by 9 bases, with 8 bases between the two germline ends. Germline CDR1 and CDR2: SEHNR and FQNEAQ (reference sequence).

This clone occurred once. The rearrangement joins TRBV2 to TRBJ2-3; 9 nucleotides match TRBD1. Looked up from germline, CDR1 is SNHLY and CDR2 is FYNNEI. V was pared by 7 bases and J by 2 bases, with 1 base of the junction left unmatched. The CDR3 has 13 amino acids. CDR3 residues: CASKQGATDTQYF. In DNA form, the CDR3 reads TGTGCCAGCAAACAGGGGGCCACAGATACGCAGTATTTT.

The chain combines TRBV30 with TRBJ1-4; D call uncertain. Germline V gene data show CDR1 as GTSNPN and CDR2 as SVGIG (reference sequence). CDR3 size: 13 residues. Trimming left V 2 bases short and J 6 bases short, with 10 bases between. CDR3 sequence: CAWSNRWDEKLFF. Written as DNA, the CDR3 is TGTGCCTGGAGTAACAGATGGGATGAAAAACTGTTTTTT.

This clone came up a few times. The chain carries TRBV5-1 and TRBJ2-3; 11 bases line up with TRBD2. CDR1 is SGHRS, CDR2 YFSETQ, per germline. The CDR3 consists of 16 residues. The J segment lost 6 bases and the V segment lost 3 bases, leaving 9 bases of the junction unmatched. CDR3 loop: CASSSIAGGRFDTQYF. The CDR3 DNA sequence: TGCGCCAGCAGCTCCATAGCGGGAGGGCGGTTCGATACGCAGTATTTT.

The genes are TRBV28 and TRBJ2-5; 9 nucleotides match TRBD2. J gave up 1 base and V 6 bases, and 15 bases lay outside the gene matches. This CDR3 has 18 amino acids. The V gene's germline CDR1 is MDHEN and CDR2 SYDVKM. The CDR3 nucleotides are TGTGCCAGCAGCTCTGTTATGGCGGGAGGGGGGCTCCAAGAGACCCAGTACTTC. Its translation is CASSSVMAGGGLQETQYF.

J is TRBJ1-2 and V is TRBV6-1; 10 bases fit TRBD1. CDR1 is MNHNS, CDR2 SASEGT, per germline. With V trimmed by 3 bases and J by 2 bases, 6 bases remained unmatched. This CDR3 is built from 16 residues. As DNA, the CDR3 is TGTGCCAGCAGTGATGGAGGGACAGGGGCCAACTATGGCTACACCTTC. This gives the protein CASSDGGTGANYGYTF.

The chain employs TRBV7-3 and TRBJ2-7; D uncertain. The CDR3 spans 13 residues. Germline lookup yields CDR1 SGHTA and CDR2 FQGTGA. V shed 2 bases and J shed 4 bases, with 9 bases lying between them. This CDR3 reads CASSLGPKYEQYF. The DNA for the CDR3 is TGTGCCAGCAGCTTAGGGCCGAAATACGAGCAGTACTTC.

This clone was detected once. The chain combines TRBV29-1 with TRBJ2-1; TRBD2 aligns across 7 bases. Germline V lookup: CDR1 SQVTM, CDR2 ANQGSEA. J lost 6 bases, V lost 2 bases, and 7 bases had no gene match. This CDR3 has 14 residues. CDR3 region: CSVERLAERNEQFF. CDR3 DNA: TGCAGCGTTGAAAGGCTAGCGGAGCGCAATGAGCAGTTCTTC.

The genes are TRBV7-3 and TRBJ2-3; TRBD1 might be the D (5 bases). Germline values: CDR1 SGHTA, CDR2 FQGTGA. CDR3 length: 14 amino acids. Trimming stripped 0 bases from V and 3 bases from J, with 7 bases between. CDR3 in DNA: TGTGCCAGCAGCTTAACGCGGACAACAGATACGCAGTATTTT. This encodes CASSLTRTTDTQYF.

The chain recombines TRBV30 with TRBJ1-5, with D hard to call. Looked up from germline, CDR1 is GTSNPN and CDR2 is SVGIG (reference sequence). Trimming took 2 bases from V and 7 from J, leaving 12 bases between them. The CDR3 runs to 13 residues. CDR3 residues: CAWSTAPDQPQHF. CDR3 bases: TGTGCCTGGAGTACAGCCCCAGACCAGCCCCAGCATTTT.